A single sample is the source of the 25 T cell receptor beta chains below, sequenced in a study of blood T cells in healthy people across ages. Together with a sample-barcoded 5' primer, a J-beta primer mix was included in a second PCR lasting about 6 to 11 cycles. MiXCR was run by TCRdb on the 5' RACE reads, yielding one entry per CDR3 protein. Of some 1.5 million distinct CDR3 sequences listed, 35% to 45% are singletons. Sequenced: blood. These receptors all stem from a woman aged 18-35 years in good health.

This clonotype was found a few times. The gene calls are TRBV7-9 and TRBJ2-1; D gene unclear. The germline gives CDR1 SEHNR, CDR2 FQNEAQ (reference sequence). The CDR3 is made up of 14 amino acids. Trimming left V 2 bases short and J 10 bases short, with 15 bases between. The CDR3 bases are TGTGCCAGCAGCTTAAGAAACAGTGATGGAGAGCAGTTCTTC. Protein product: CASSLRNSDGEQFF.

This sequence joins TRBV12-3 or TRBV12-4 and TRBJ2-7; D possibly uses TRBD1 or TRBD2 (5 bases each). The ends were cut back, 6 bases at V and 7 bases at J, with 16 bases in the middle. The CDR3 has 13 residues. The CDR3 coding sequence is TGTGCCAGCAGCCGGGACGGGATTACTGAGCAGTACTTC. Translating gives CASSRDGITEQYF.

This clonotype has only a few counts. V usage is TRBV25-1 and J usage is TRBJ1-4; D gene uncertain. Germline V gene sequence: CDR1 MGHDK, CDR2 SYGVNS. The CDR3 has 14 amino acids. The V and J ends lost 3 bases and 6 bases respectively, with 11 bases between them. The CDR3 bases are TGTGCCAGCAGTGACCGGTCCCATCATGAAAAACTGTTTTTT. It yields the protein CASSDRSHHEKLFF.

The V gene is TRBV5-1, the J gene TRBJ2-1; 7 bases are a match to TRBD1. The ends lost 4 bases at V and 7 bases at J; junction bases unmatched: 11. The CDR3 covers 15 residues. The V gene's germline CDR1 is SGHRS and CDR2 YFSETQ. The CDR3 coding sequence is TGCGCCAGCAGCCCGCTGCAAGGGGGCTTGAATGAGCAGTTCTTC. The encoded protein is CASSPLQGGLNEQFF.

The chain recombines TRBV6-2 or TRBV6-3 with TRBJ1-5; TRBD1 matches at 8 bases. Per germline, CDR1 MNHEY and CDR2 SVGEGT. V dropped 2 bases and J dropped 7; count of bases not matched to a gene: 7. There are 15 residues in the CDR3. The CDR3 DNA reads as TGTGCCAGCAGTTACGGGACAGGTGTTCTACAGCCCCAGCATTTT. Its translation: CASSYGTGVLQPQHF.

This clonotype appeared a few times. V is TRBV2 and J is TRBJ2-7; TRBD2 matches 10 bases. Germline CDR1 and CDR2: SNHLY and FYNNEI. This CDR3 is built from 15 residues. Losses at the gene ends were 5 bases for V and 4 bases for J; bases not matched to a gene: 8. The CDR3: CASSSSGRAIYEQYF. The CDR3 DNA is TGTGCCAGCAGTTCAAGCGGGAGGGCCATTTACGAGCAGTACTTC.

This chain links TRBV15 with TRBJ2-7; 8 nucleotides match TRBD2. Germline CDR1 is LNHNV and CDR2 is YYDKDF (reference sequence). CDR3 length equals 15 residues. V lost 0 bases to trimming and J lost 3 bases; unmatched junction nucleotides: 4. The CDR3 spells CATSREAGAYYEQYF. The CDR3 DNA reads TGTGCCACCAGCAGAGAAGCGGGGGCGTACTACGAGCAGTACTTC. Complete variable domain (other parts from reference TRBV15 and TRBJ2-7): DAMVIQNPRYQVTQFGKPVTLSCSQTLNHNVMYWYQQKSSQAPKLLFHYYDKDFNNEADTPDNFQSRRPNTSFCFLDIRSPGLGDTAMYLCATSREAGAYYEQYFGPGTRLTVT.

The chain combines TRBV7-8 with TRBJ1-2, with a tentative D call TRBD1 (5 bases). The CDR3 is 16 residues long. Germline V gives CDR1 SGHVS, CDR2 FQNEAQ. The germline V and J ends were trimmed by 5 bases and 6 bases, with 22 bases remaining between them. The CDR3 region has the DNA TGTGCCAGCAGCCACCCGGAGGGGCAGGAGGTGGATGGCTACACCTTC. The encoded protein is CASSHPEGQEVDGYTF. Full variable domain (missing parts from reference TRBV7-8 and TRBJ1-2): GAGVSQSPRYKVAKRGQDVALRCDPISGHVSLFWYQQALGQGPEFLTYFQNEAQLDKSGLPSDRFFAERPEGSVSTLKIQRTQQEDSAVYLCASSHPEGQEVDGYTFGSGTRLTVV.

This clonotype was found a few times. This chain connects TRBV4-3 to TRBJ2-3, with D possibly being TRBD1 or TRBD2 (5 bases each). Germline-derived CDR1 and CDR2 are LGHNA and YSLEER. The CDR3 spans 18 residues. Trimming cost V 4 bases and J 3 bases, with 23 bases left between them. The CDR3 DNA reads TGCGCCAGCAGCCTCAGTAGGTGGGACGTCGCGAAGACAGATACGCAGTATTTT. Protein product: CASSLSRWDVAKTDTQYF.

The chain links TRBV12-3 or TRBV12-4 to TRBJ1-1; 8 nucleotides match TRBD1. J gave up 4 bases and V 5 bases, and 9 bases lay outside the gene matches. The CDR3 sequence is 15 residues long. Here the CDR3 DNA reads TGTGCCAGCAGTGCCTACGGACAGGGAGGCACTGAAGCTTTCTTT. Translated: CASSAYGQGGTEAFF.

This clonotype was counted between two and nine times. The chain carries TRBV29-1 and TRBJ2-7; D remains ambiguous. The ends were cut back, 4 bases at V and 3 bases at J, with 10 bases in the middle. The CDR3 has 12 amino acids. From germline, CDR1 is SQVTM and CDR2 ANQGSEA. The CDR3 loop reads CSVADVDYEQYF. CDR3 nucleotide sequence: TGCAGCGTTGCGGACGTAGACTACGAGCAGTACTTC.

The chain has TRBV24-1 and TRBJ2-1, with 8 positions matching TRBD2. Germline assignment: CDR1 KGHDR and CDR2 SFDVKD. The length of the CDR3 is 16 residues. The V segment lost 3 bases and the J segment 2 bases; nucleotides outside the gene matches: 5. The CDR3 is CATSDTSGSTYNEQFF. As DNA, the CDR3 is TGTGCCACCAGTGATACGAGCGGGAGCACCTACAATGAGCAGTTCTTC.

The chain carries TRBV5-1 and TRBJ2-7, with 7 bases identical to TRBD1. CDR1 and CDR2 from the germline V gene are SGHRS and YFSETQ. The CDR3 totals 14 residues. With V trimmed by 2 bases and J by 2 bases, 4 bases remained unmatched. The CDR3 DNA is TGCGCCAGCAGCTTAAGGGACAGTCCCTACGAGCAGTACTTC. Encoded protein: CASSLRDSPYEQYF.

The chain carries TRBV6-6 and TRBJ1-4; 9 nucleotides match TRBD1. The CDR3 length is 16 residues. Germline values: CDR1 MNHNY, CDR2 SVGAGI (reference sequence). Unmatched junction bases numbered 9, after V lost 2 bases and J lost 8 bases. CDR3 region: CASSYPLQGANEKLFF. CDR3 nucleotides: TGTGCCAGCAGTTACCCCCTACAGGGGGCCAACGAAAAACTGTTTTTT.

The chain has TRBV11-2 and TRBJ2-5; D gene uncertain. The V gene lost 0 bases and the J gene lost 6 bases, with 17 bases spanning the gap. Germline-derived CDR1 and CDR2 are SGHAT and FQNNGV. This CDR3 is built from 16 residues. The CDR3, as DNA: TGTGCCAGCAGCTTAGACCTATCCAGCGCGCGGCAGACCCAGTACTTC. Translation: CASSLDLSSARQTQYF.

This clonotype was recorded once. The J gene is TRBJ2-5, the V gene TRBV11-2, with 9 bases that match TRBD2. Germline CDR1 is SGHAT and CDR2 is FQNNGV. The CDR3 contains 15 residues. V lost 2 bases to trimming and J lost 11 bases; unmatched junction nucleotides: 12. The DNA of the CDR3 is TGTGCCAGCAGCTTACGACTAGCGGTGGGCTATGAGCAGTACTTC. Residues: CASSLRLAVGYEQYF.

There are many counts of this clonotype. The chain is built from TRBV7-2 and TRBJ2-3; 10 bases match TRBD2. CDR3 length: 16 residues. Germline V gene sequence: CDR1 SGHTA, CDR2 FQGNSA. The V and J ends lost 3 bases and 3 bases, in that order; junction bases with no gene match: 6. The CDR3 sequence is CASSFYSGGRTDTQYF. The CDR3 DNA sequence: TGTGCCAGCAGCTTTTATAGCGGGGGGCGGACAGATACGCAGTATTTT.

This clonotype occurred a few times. This chain connects TRBV9 to TRBJ2-7; D might be TRBD1 (5 bases). The ends were cut back, 0 bases at V and 5 bases at J, with 18 bases in the middle. CDR3 length: 16 residues. Germline assignment: CDR1 SGDLS and CDR2 YYNGEE. The DNA for the CDR3 is TGTGCCAGCAGCGTAGGGCCTAGGTGGACAAACAACGAGCAGTACTTC. Residues: CASSVGPRWTNNEQYF.

This clonotype was seen at least ten times. DNA for the CDR3: TGCAGCGTTGACGCGGCTAGCGGAACAGATACGCAGTATTTT. Amino acids: CSVDAASGTDTQYF. The V gene is TRBV29-1, the J gene TRBJ2-3; 7 positions match TRBD2. CDR1 is SQVTM and CDR2 is ANQGSEA in the germline V gene. Trimming at V came to 3 bases and at J to 3 bases, leaving 6 bases not matched to a gene. This CDR3 region has 14 residues.

This clonotype came up a few times. The rearrangement uses TRBV7-2 and TRBJ1-2; no clear D gene. This CDR3 has 16 residues. Looked up from germline, CDR1 is SGHTA and CDR2 is FQGNSA. V was shortened by 4 bases and J by 4 bases, with 19 bases between the two germline ends. DNA of the CDR3: TGTGCCAGCAGCTCCAGCCCCACCCCCTGGGGCTATGGCTACACCTTC. Its protein is CASSSSPTPWGYGYTF. Complete variable domain (other parts from reference TRBV7-2 and TRBJ1-2): GAGVSQSPSNKVTEKGKDVELRCDPISGHTALYWYRQSLGQGLEFLIYFQGNSAPDKSGLPSDRFSAERTGGSVSTLTIQRTQQEDSAVYLCASSSSPTPWGYGYTFGSGTRLTVV.

This clonotype was counted only a few times. The CDR3 nucleotides are TGCAGCGTTGAAGCCAGGGGAGCCTACAATGAGCAGTTCTTC. It yields the protein CSVEARGAYNEQFF. The genes are TRBV29-1 and TRBJ2-1, with a possible D match to TRBD1 (6 bases). Trimming took 1 base from V and 2 from J, leaving 9 bases between them. Germline CDR1 is SQVTM and CDR2 is ANQGSEA. This CDR3 spans 14 amino acids.

This sequence joins TRBV25-1 and TRBJ1-1; tentatively, D is TRBD1 (5 bases). The CDR3 is 13 amino acids. CDR1 is MGHDK, CDR2 SYGVNS, per germline. Trimming took 5 bases from V and 4 from J, leaving 11 bases between them. CDR3 in amino acids: CASSNPGTTEAFF. The CDR3 DNA is TGTGCCAGCAGTAACCCCGGGACCACTGAAGCTTTCTTT.

A word on this clonotype: A junction end diverges from the germline sequence, so it may reflect a read error. The chain is built from TRBV30 and TRBJ2-1; D perhaps matches TRBD2 (6 bases). This CDR3 contains 15 residues. Germline V lookup: CDR1 GTSNPN, CDR2 SVGIG (reference sequence). The CDR3 reads CAWSVPSDFYNERFF. CDR3 in DNA: TGTGCCTGGAGTGTACCTAGCGACTTCTACAATGAGCGGTTCTTC.

The CDR3 DNA sequence: TGCGCCAGCAGCCAAGTCCTAACAGAGACCCAGTACTTC. It yields the protein CASSQVLTETQYF. V is TRBV4-3 and J is TRBJ2-5; D remains unclear. Germline loops: CDR1 LGHNA, CDR2 YSLEER. Trimming removed 1 base at V and 4 bases at J, with 7 bases between. The CDR3 consists of 13 residues.

In this sample, this clonotype turned up a few times. The genes are TRBV12-3 or TRBV12-4 and TRBJ2-3; 11 bases line up with TRBD2. CDR3 length: 17 residues. Trimming took 7 bases from V and 6 from J; bases not matched to a gene: 15. CDR3: CASILERLAGTPDTQYF. CDR3 coding DNA: TGTGCCAGCATATTGGAGCGACTAGCGGGAACCCCGGATACGCAGTATTTT.